This TCR beta chain was sequenced for a study of glioma-infiltrating T cells. Judged by abundance, this clonotype is medium-sized. Antigen unknown. In germline, CDR1 is SNHLY, CDR2 FYNNEI. The CDR3 contains 13 residues. Trimming took off 7 bases at V and 3 bases at J, with 10 bases between the two ends. Using RNA template, CDR3s of TCR alpha and beta were amplified with iRepertoire arm-PCR. TCRdb re-called the multiplex PCR reads with MiXCR, one entry per CDR3 protein. The repertoire consists of approximately 10,000 distinct CDR3 sequences, with 50% to 65% occurring once and the leading ten covering more than 20%. Study-level findings and limits: CDR3 overlap between tissue and blood was very small.

The sequencing sample was made of glioma tissue, nonneoplastic brain tissue, or PBMCs (not recorded which). The rearrangement uses TRBV2 and TRBJ1-5, with a weak D call TRBD1 (5 bases). This clonotype was sampled from a human donor with low-grade glioma or glioblastoma, undergoing nonglioma brain surgery, or in good health (not recorded which). CDR3 region: CASMGRDNQPQHF. CDR3 DNA: TGTGCCAGCATGGGCAGGGACAATCAGCCCCAGCATTTT.